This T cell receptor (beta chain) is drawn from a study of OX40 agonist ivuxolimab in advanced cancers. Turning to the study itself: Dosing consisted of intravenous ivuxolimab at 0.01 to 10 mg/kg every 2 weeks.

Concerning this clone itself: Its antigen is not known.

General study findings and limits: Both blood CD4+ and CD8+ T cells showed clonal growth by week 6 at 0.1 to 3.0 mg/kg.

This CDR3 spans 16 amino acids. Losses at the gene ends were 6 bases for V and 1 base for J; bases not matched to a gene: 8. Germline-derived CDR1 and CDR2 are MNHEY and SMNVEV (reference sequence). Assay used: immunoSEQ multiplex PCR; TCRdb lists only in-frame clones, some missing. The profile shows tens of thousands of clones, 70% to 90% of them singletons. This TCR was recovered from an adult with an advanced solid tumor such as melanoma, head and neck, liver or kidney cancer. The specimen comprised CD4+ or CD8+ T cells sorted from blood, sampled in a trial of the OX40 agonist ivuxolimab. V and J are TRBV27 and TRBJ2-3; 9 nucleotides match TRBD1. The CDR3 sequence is CASSLLGQGRTDTQYF. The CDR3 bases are TGTGCCAGCAGCCTCCTGGGACAGGGTCGCACAGATACGCAGTATTTT.